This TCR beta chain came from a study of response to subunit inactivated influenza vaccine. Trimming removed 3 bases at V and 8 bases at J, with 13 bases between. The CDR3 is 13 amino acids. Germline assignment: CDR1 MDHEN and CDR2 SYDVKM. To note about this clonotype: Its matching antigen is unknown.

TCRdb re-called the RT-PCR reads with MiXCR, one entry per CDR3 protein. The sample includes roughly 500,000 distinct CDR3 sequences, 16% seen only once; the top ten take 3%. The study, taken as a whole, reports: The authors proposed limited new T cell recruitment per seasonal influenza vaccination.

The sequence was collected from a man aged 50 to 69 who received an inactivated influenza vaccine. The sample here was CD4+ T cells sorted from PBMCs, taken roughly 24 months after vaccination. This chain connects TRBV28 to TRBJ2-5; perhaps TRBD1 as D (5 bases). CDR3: CASSLVGLGTQYF. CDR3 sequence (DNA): TGTGCCAGCAGTTTGGTGGGGCTCGGTACCCAGTACTTC.